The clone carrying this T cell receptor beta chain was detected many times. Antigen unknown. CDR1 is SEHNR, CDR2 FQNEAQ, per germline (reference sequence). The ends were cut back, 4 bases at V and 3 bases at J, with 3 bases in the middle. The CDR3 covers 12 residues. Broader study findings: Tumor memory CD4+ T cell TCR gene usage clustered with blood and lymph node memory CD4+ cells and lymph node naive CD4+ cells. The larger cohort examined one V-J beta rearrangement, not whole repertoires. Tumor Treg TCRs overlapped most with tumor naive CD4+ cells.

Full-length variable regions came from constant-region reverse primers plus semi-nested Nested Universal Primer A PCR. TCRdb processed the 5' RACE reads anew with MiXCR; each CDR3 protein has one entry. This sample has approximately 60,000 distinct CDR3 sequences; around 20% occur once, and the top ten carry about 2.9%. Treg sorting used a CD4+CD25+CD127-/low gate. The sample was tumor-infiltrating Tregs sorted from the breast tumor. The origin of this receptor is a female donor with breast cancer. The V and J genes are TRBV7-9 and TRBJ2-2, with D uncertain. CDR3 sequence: CASSWDTGELFF. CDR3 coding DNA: TGTGCCAGCAGCTGGGACACCGGGGAGCTGTTTTTT.